The sample holds one count of the clone carrying this T cell receptor (beta chain). Its target is not known. 13 Jbeta primers and 60 Vbeta primers were used for the PCR. This table comes from immunoSEQ multiplex PCR, and its TCRdb copy is limited to in-frame clones, with some not included. Of more than 50,000 clones listed, 85% were seen once; the top ten hold around 11%. The CDR3 is 17 residues long. J was trimmed by 5 bases and V by 4 bases; bases with no gene match: 7. The germline gives CDR1 SGHTA, CDR2 FQGTGA. This specimen belongs to a study of cytomegalovirus exposure and HLA in healthy donors. Study-level findings and limits: Productive rates of about 87% or about 30% were seen for most TCR beta V segments in an earlier analysis.

The receptor was derived from a female donor in good health and CMV-seronegative. V usage is TRBV7-3 and J usage is TRBJ2-2, with TRBD2 identical over 13 bases. Source material: PBMCs. The CDR3 region has the DNA TGTGCCAGCAGCTCTGGGTCGGGACTAGCGGGGACCGGGGAGCTGTTTTTT. Its translation: CASSSGSGLAGTGELFF.